These 9 T cell receptor beta chains came from one sample sequenced in a study of T-cell reconstitution after alpha-beta-depleted transplantation in children. Unique molecular identifiers tagged the TCRbeta library. MiXCR, run by TCRdb on the PCR reads, gives a single entry per CDR3 protein. This sample yields roughly 500,000 distinct CDR3 sequences, of which around 16% are seen a single time; about 3.1% belongs to the top ten. The sequences come from PBMCs from the stem cell graft donor, collected from the stem cell graft. These receptors were collected from a human donor who donated a stem cell graft to a child with acute lymphoblastic leukemia.

This clonotype was seen a few times. This chain connects TRBV7-2 to TRBJ1-2; no firm D call. This CDR3 comprises 14 residues. Germline CDR1 reads SGHTA; CDR2 reads FQGNSA. Between the trimmed V and J ends, which lost 0 bases and 6 bases, there was a span of 11 bases. The CDR3: CASSLANTGDGYTF. The CDR3 DNA reads as TGTGCCAGCAGCTTAGCGAATACGGGCGATGGCTACACCTTC.

V is TRBV7-2 and J is TRBJ2-3; unclear D gene. Germline V gene data show CDR1 as SGHTA and CDR2 as FQGNSA. This CDR3 spans 14 amino acids. Trimming left V 4 bases short and J 0 bases short, with 8 bases between. The CDR3 is CASSWEGSTDTQYF. In DNA form, the CDR3 reads TGTGCCAGCAGCTGGGAAGGGAGCACAGATACGCAGTATTTT.

This clonotype was counted a few times. The gene calls are TRBV29-1 and TRBJ2-5; 11 nucleotides line up with TRBD2. Germline V gene sequence: CDR1 SQVTM, CDR2 ANQGSEA. Trimming at V came to 4 bases and at J to 4 bases, leaving 2 bases not matched to a gene. This CDR3 contains 13 residues. In DNA, the CDR3 is TGCAGCGTTGCCGGACTAGCGGGAGAGACCCAGTACTTC. Protein product: CSVAGLAGETQYF. The whole variable domain, remainder taken from reference TRBV29-1 and TRBJ2-5, is SAVISQKPSRDICQRGTSLTIQCQVDSQVTMMFWYRQQPGQSLTLIATANQGSEATYESGFVIDKFPISRPNLTFSTLTVSNMSPEDSSIYLCSVAGLAGETQYFGPGTRLLVL.

This chain links TRBV4-1 with TRBJ1-4; D is perhaps TRBD1 (6 bases). The CDR3 is 16 amino acids. Deletions cut 1 base from V and 4 bases from J, with 13 bases between. Germline lookup yields CDR1 MGHRA and CDR2 YSYEKL. In DNA form, the CDR3 reads TGCGCCAGCAGCCAAGTGGGGGGCGGACTTAATGAAAAACTGTTTTTT. This sequence encodes CASSQVGGGLNEKLFF.

This clonotype has more than one count but fewer than ten. The V and J genes are TRBV29-1 and TRBJ1-2, with TRBD1 matching over 8 bases. Losses at the gene ends were 8 bases for V and 6 bases for J; bases not matched to a gene: 5. CDR3 length equals 11 residues. Per the germline V gene, CDR1 is SQVTM and CDR2 is ANQGSEA. CDR3 region: CSHWTGNGYTF. Here the CDR3 DNA reads TGCAGCCACTGGACAGGGAATGGCTACACCTTC.

The V call is TRBV5-1, the J call TRBJ1-4, with D perhaps TRBD1 (6 bases). Trimming removed 0 bases from V and 12 bases from J, with 12 bases in between. From germline, CDR1 is SGHRS and CDR2 YFSETQ. CDR3 size: 13 residues. The CDR3 DNA is TGCGCCAGCAGCTTGGAAGGGGGGCTGGAACTGTTTTTT. Amino acid sequence: CASSLEGGLELFF.

This clonotype was seen only a few times. The rearrangement joins TRBV2 to TRBJ2-3, with a possible D match to TRBD2 (5 bases). The CDR3 covers 15 residues. The germline gives CDR1 SNHLY, CDR2 FYNNEI. The germline V and J ends were trimmed by 0 bases and 4 bases, with 11 bases remaining between them. For the CDR3, the DNA is TGTGCCAGCAGTGAAGCTCTACTAGTCCCAGATACGCAGTATTTT. This gives the protein CASSEALLVPDTQYF.

This sequence joins TRBV27 and TRBJ2-1, with D uncertain. The V end lost 8 bases, the J end lost 8 bases, and 16 bases lay between the germline ends. Germline CDR1 is MNHEY and CDR2 is SMNVEV (reference sequence). The CDR3 runs 13 residues. The CDR3 nucleotides read TGTGCCAGCTCCTACCTTAGCCTCCATGAGCAGTTCTTC. Translating gives CASSYLSLHEQFF.

This clonotype was found a few times. The V and J genes are TRBV19 and TRBJ2-7, with D hard to call. The germline V gene encodes CDR1 LNHDA and CDR2 SQIVND (reference sequence). The CDR3 length is 12 residues. V was pared by 3 bases and J by 2 bases, with 5 bases between. The CDR3 protein is CASSINTYEQYF. CDR3 in DNA: TGTGCCAGTAGTATCAACACCTACGAGCAGTACTTC.